Listed below are T cell receptor beta chains from one sample, sequenced in a study of cytomegalovirus exposure and HLA in healthy donors. The assay was immunoSEQ multiplex PCR, and TCRdb's table has in-frame clones only and misses some. The sample lists around 110,000 clones, about three quarters occurring once. Input material: PBMCs. All receptors come from a boy between 10 and 17 years old in good health and CMV-seronegative. CDR3s include the opening cysteine and the closing phenylalanine or tryptophan. A D gene is named only where the DNA matches it firmly.

j_call,d_call,v_call,cdr3_aa
TRBJ2-7,TRBD1,TRBV30,CAWRGRGQGSYYEQYF
TRBJ1-2,-,TRBV28,CASIEGQGLGHPNYGYTF
TRBJ1-5,-,TRBV27,CASSPRLNQPQHF
TRBJ1-2,-,TRBV27,CASSTIKRTADYGYTF
TRBJ2-7,-,TRBV20-1,CSASGIYEQYF
TRBJ1-4,-,TRBV25-1,CASSEYLGAPGEKLFF
TRBJ1-1,-,TRBV28,CASSQTPRAWDTEAFF
TRBJ2-7,-,TRBV28,CASSLAGSSYEQYF
TRBJ2-7,-,TRBV5-1,CASSFDKTYEQYF
TRBJ2-1,TRBD2,TRBV30,CAWRAGTSVYNEQFF
TRBJ2-1,TRBD1,TRBV19,CASSQGDRGQAEQFF
TRBJ1-3,-,TRBV29-1,CSVSLGGRGNTIYF
TRBJ2-7,-,TRBV21-1,CASSKSAKDGDRVYSYEQYF
TRBJ1-2,-,TRBV5-1,CASSLTMGAEGYTF
TRBJ2-7,TRBD2,TRBV10-1,CASSGEGLAGGSREQYF
TRBJ2-2,TRBD2,TRBV7-9,CASSPKGGGLNTGELFF
TRBJ2-7,TRBD1,TRBV6-1,CASSGPGTGWSSEQYF
TRBJ2-3,-,TRBV7-6,CASSLVPGSAADTQYF
TRBJ2-7,TRBD2,TRBV11-2,CATRWTRNYEQYF
TRBJ2-1,-,TRBV2,CASTRGRYYNEQFF
TRBJ2-7,TRBD2,TRBV4-2,CASSSLAGGVNEQYF
TRBJ1-5,-,TRBV6-6,CASSWPPLHQPQHF
TRBJ1-2,TRBD1,TRBV5-1,CASSPTTGEDGYTF
TRBJ2-5,TRBD2,TRBV29-1,CSVGGLEPQYF
TRBJ1-2,TRBD1,TRBV18,CASSPDRVYGYTF
TRBJ2-1,TRBD2,TRBV4-2,CASSQDALAGVGLNEQFF
TRBJ2-7,TRBD2,TRBV6-5,CASSYRGGGYEQYF
TRBJ1-1,TRBD1,TRBV6-1,CASIPLGQTNTEAFF
TRBJ1-1,-,TRBV28,CATGPYQARTEAFF
TRBJ2-3,-,TRBV27,CASSLRASTDTQYF
TRBJ1-1,-,TRBV27,CASSLYRVTETEAFF
TRBJ1-5,-,TRBV16,CASSQYGQGPQHF
TRBJ1-4,TRBD1,TRBV5-1,CASSPGQQTLFF
TRBJ2-5,TRBD2,TRBV28,CASKLGTSGRTQYF
TRBJ2-7,TRBD2,TRBV4-1,CASSHGEGTGGYEQYF
TRBJ1-5,-,TRBV30,CAWSPGNQPQHF
TRBJ1-5,-,TRBV18,CASSPTGSDQPQHF
TRBJ2-2,-,TRBV7-9,CASSVPDTGELFF
TRBJ2-1,TRBD1,TRBV2,CANAGTESYNEQFF
TRBJ1-2,-,TRBV4-1,CASSQRIFGELFTF
TRBJ2-3,-,TRBV27,CASSLWARPTDTQYF
TRBJ2-3,TRBD2,TRBV10-1,CASSPVAGWVADTQYF
TRBJ1-2,TRBD1,TRBV5-1,CASSLVGQGAEGYTF
TRBJ2-5,TRBD2,TRBV11-3,CASSLRLAGIQETQYF